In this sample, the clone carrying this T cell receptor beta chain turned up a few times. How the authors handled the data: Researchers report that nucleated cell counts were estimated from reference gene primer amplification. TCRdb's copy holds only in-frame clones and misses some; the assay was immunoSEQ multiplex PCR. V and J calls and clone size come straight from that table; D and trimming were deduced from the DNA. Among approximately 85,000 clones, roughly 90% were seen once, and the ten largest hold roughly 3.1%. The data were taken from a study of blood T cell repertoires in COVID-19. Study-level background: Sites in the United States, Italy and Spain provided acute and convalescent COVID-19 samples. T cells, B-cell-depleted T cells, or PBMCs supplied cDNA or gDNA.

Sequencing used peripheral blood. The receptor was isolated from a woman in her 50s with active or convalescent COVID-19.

This CDR3 reads CASSVGGTSGLTDTQYF. The CDR3 nucleotides are TGTGCCAGCAGCGTAGGGGGGACTAGCGGGCTAACAGATACGCAGTATTTT. The chain links TRBV9 to TRBJ2-3; 12 nucleotides match TRBD2. V was pared by 0 bases and J by 3 bases, with 5 bases of the junction left unmatched. The germline V gene has CDR1 SGDLS and CDR2 YYNGEE. This CDR3 has 17 residues.